Here is one TCR beta chain with its context. This sample stems from a study of technical replicates of blood from several donors. This CDR3 is 15 amino acids long. CDR1 is LNHDA, CDR2 SQIVND, per germline (reference sequence). J was trimmed by 5 bases and V by 3 bases; bases with no gene match: 6. Profiled with immunoSEQ multiplex PCR; TCRdb holds only in-frame clones, not every one. The table includes tens of thousands of clones, roughly 90% detected once. The source is a human donor in good health. Some clones in this sample may be carry-over from other donors' samples. V and J are TRBV19 and TRBJ2-7, with 11 bases identical to TRBD1. The sequenced sample was PBMCs. CDR3 sequence: CASSIGQGAIDEQYF. The CDR3 coding sequence is TGTGCCAGTAGTATTGGACAGGGGGCCATCGACGAGCAGTACTTC.